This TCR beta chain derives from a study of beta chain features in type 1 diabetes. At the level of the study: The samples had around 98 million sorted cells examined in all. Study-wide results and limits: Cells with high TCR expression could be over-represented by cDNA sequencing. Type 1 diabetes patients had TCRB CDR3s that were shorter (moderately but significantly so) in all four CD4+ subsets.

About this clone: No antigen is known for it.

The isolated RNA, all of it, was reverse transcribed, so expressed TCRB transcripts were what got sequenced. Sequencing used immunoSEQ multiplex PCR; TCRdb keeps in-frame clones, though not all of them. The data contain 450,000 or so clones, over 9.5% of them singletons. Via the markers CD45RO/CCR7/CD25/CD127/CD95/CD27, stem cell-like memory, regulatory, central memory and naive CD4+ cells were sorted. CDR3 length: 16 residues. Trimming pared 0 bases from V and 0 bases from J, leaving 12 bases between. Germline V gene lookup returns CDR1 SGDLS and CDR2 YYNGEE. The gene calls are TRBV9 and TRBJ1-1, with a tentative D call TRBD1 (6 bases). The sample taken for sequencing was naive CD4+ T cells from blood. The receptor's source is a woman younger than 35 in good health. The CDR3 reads CASSVEAGHLNTEAFF. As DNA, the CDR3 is TGTGCCAGCAGCGTAGAGGCGGGACATCTGAACACTGAAGCTTTCTTT. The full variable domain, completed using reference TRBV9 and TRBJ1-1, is DSGVTQTPKHLITATGQRVTLRCSPRSGDLSVYWYQQSLDQGLQFLIQYYNGEERAKGNILERFSAQQFPDLHSELNLSSLELGDSALYFCASSVEAGHLNTEAFFGQGTRLTVV.